This is a list of T cell receptor beta chains from one sample in a study of shared clonotypes between healthy human individuals. Data came from immunoSEQ multiplex PCR; TCRdb stores just in-frame clones and leaves some out. The sample yields approximately 2.4 million clones, around 95% seen once. The sample taken for sequencing was naive CD4+ T cells sorted from blood. These receptors originate from a man between 18 and 35 years old in good health. The CDR3 runs from the conserved cysteine through the conserved F or W. The D gene is left open where the match is weak. The listing skips clone size in some rows; elsewhere it reads once, few, many or a size class.

clone size: NA; D gene: TRBD2; V gene: TRBV5-1; J gene: TRBJ2-3; CDR3 DNA: TGCGCCAGCCAGCGGGGGGGCCAAATGGATACGCAGTATTTT; CDR3 protein: CASQRGGQMDTQYF
clone size: NA; D gene: NA; V gene: TRBV28; J gene: TRBJ2-1; CDR3 DNA: TGTGCCAGCAGTTCCCTTCAGAACAATGAGCAGTTCTTC; CDR3 protein: CASSSLQNNEQFF
clone size: NA; D gene: NA; V gene: TRBV6-6; J gene: TRBJ2-7; CDR3 DNA: TGTGCCAGCAATTACGGGGGCGGAGAACTACGCGAGCAGTACTTC; CDR3 protein: CASNYGGGELREQYF
clone size: NA; D gene: NA; V gene: TRBV18; J gene: TRBJ2-3; CDR3 DNA: TGTGCCAGCTCACCTGTACTAAGCACAGATACGCAGTATTTT; CDR3 protein: CASSPVLSTDTQYF
clone size: NA; D gene: NA; V gene: TRBV7-6; J gene: TRBJ2-3; CDR3 DNA: TGTGCCAGCAGCTTAACCTCGGACTACCACACAGATACGCAGTATTTT; CDR3 protein: CASSLTSDYHTDTQYF
clone size: NA; D gene: NA; V gene: TRBV27; J gene: TRBJ2-5; CDR3 DNA: TGTGCCAGCAGTTCCCTCCGGGGAATAGAGACCCAGTACTTC; CDR3 protein: CASSSLRGIETQYF
clone size: NA; D gene: TRBD1; V gene: TRBV30; J gene: TRBJ2-5; CDR3 DNA: TGTGCCTGGAGCAGGGACAGCCAAGAGACCCAGTACTTC; CDR3 protein: CAWSRDSQETQYF
clone size: NA; D gene: NA; V gene: TRBV6-5; J gene: TRBJ1-2; CDR3 DNA: TGTGCCAGCAGTTACTCACAGGGACTGAGTTATGGCTACACCTTC; CDR3 protein: CASSYSQGLSYGYTF
clone size: NA; D gene: TRBD1; V gene: TRBV7-2; J gene: TRBJ1-6; CDR3 DNA: TGTGCCAGCAGCTTAGGGCAGGGGGCAGGATCACCCCTCCACTTT; CDR3 protein: CASSLGQGAGSPLHF
clone size: once; D gene: TRBD2; V gene: TRBV27; J gene: TRBJ2-7; CDR3 DNA: TGTGCCAGCAGATCTACTAGCGGGAGGGCCTACGAGCAGTACTTC; CDR3 protein: CASRSTSGRAYEQYF
clone size: NA; D gene: TRBD1; V gene: TRBV6-5; J gene: TRBJ1-5; CDR3 DNA: TGTGCCAGCAGCCGGGACAGGGGGCAAGGTCAGCCCCAGCATTTT; CDR3 protein: CASSRDRGQGQPQHF
clone size: NA; D gene: TRBD2; V gene: TRBV5-4; J gene: TRBJ2-7; CDR3 DNA: TGTGCCAGCAGCTTGGCGCCAGCGGGAGGGCCCTACGAGCAGTACTTC; CDR3 protein: CASSLAPAGGPYEQYF
clone size: NA; D gene: TRBD1; V gene: TRBV4-2; J gene: TRBJ1-3; CDR3 DNA: TGTGCCAGCAGCCCGACAGGGGGCCTGGACACCATATATTTT; CDR3 protein: CASSPTGGLDTIYF
clone size: NA; D gene: TRBD1; V gene: TRBV7-2; J gene: TRBJ1-2; CDR3 DNA: TGTGCCAGCAGCTTAGGAGGTCTAGGACAGGGAGGAAGGGGCTACACCTTC; CDR3 protein: CASSLGGLGQGGRGYTF
clone size: NA; D gene: NA; V gene: TRBV6-1; J gene: TRBJ1-2; CDR3 DNA: TGTGCCAGCAGTTGGACAGACTCCACGGATGGCTACACCTTC; CDR3 protein: CASSWTDSTDGYTF
clone size: NA; D gene: NA; V gene: TRBV7-2; J gene: TRBJ2-3; CDR3 DNA: NA; CDR3 protein: CASSFGPGGVTSTDTQYF
clone size: NA; D gene: NA; V gene: TRBV28; J gene: TRBJ1-1; CDR3 DNA: TGTGCCACACACGGGAAGGTCACTGAAGCTTTCTTT; CDR3 protein: CATHGKVTEAFF
clone size: NA; D gene: TRBD1; V gene: TRBV5-1; J gene: TRBJ2-7; CDR3 DNA: TGCGCCAGCAGCTTATCGGGACAGGGGACCTACGAGCAGTACTTC; CDR3 protein: CASSLSGQGTYEQYF
clone size: NA; D gene: TRBD2; V gene: TRBV5-1; J gene: TRBJ2-5; CDR3 DNA: TGCGCCAGCAGCAGCGGGGGTACCCAAGAGACCCAGTACTTC; CDR3 protein: CASSSGGTQETQYF
clone size: NA; D gene: TRBD2; V gene: TRBV4-1; J gene: TRBJ2-7; CDR3 DNA: TGCGCCAGCAGCCAAGGGGTAGCGGGGTCCCACGAGCAGTACTTC; CDR3 protein: CASSQGVAGSHEQYF
clone size: once; D gene: TRBD1; V gene: TRBV10-3; J gene: TRBJ1-2; CDR3 DNA: TGTGCCATCAGTCCCAGGGGGGATGGCTACACCTTC; CDR3 protein: CAISPRGDGYTF
clone size: NA; D gene: NA; V gene: TRBV12-5; J gene: TRBJ1-2; CDR3 DNA: TGTGCTAGTGGTTTCGAGAGGCTTTATGGCTACACCTTC; CDR3 protein: CASGFERLYGYTF
clone size: once; D gene: NA; V gene: TRBV12-5; J gene: TRBJ1-5; CDR3 DNA: TGTGCTAGTGGTTTGGAGACACGGCAGCCCCAGCATTTT; CDR3 protein: CASGLETRQPQHF
clone size: once; D gene: NA; V gene: TRBV6-6; J gene: TRBJ2-7; CDR3 DNA: TGTGCCAGCAGTCCCGCCCCCGCGGGGAAATCCTACGAGCAGTACTTC; CDR3 protein: CASSPAPAGKSYEQYF
clone size: NA; D gene: NA; V gene: TRBV14; J gene: TRBJ2-7; CDR3 DNA: TGTGCCAGCAGCCATATCGGGTCGCTTCAACCCGAGCAGTACTTC; CDR3 protein: CASSHIGSLQPEQYF
clone size: NA; D gene: TRBD2; V gene: TRBV19; J gene: TRBJ2-2; CDR3 DNA: TGTGCCAGTAGTATACTAGCGGGAGGGTGGGACACCGGGGAGCTGTTTTTT; CDR3 protein: CASSILAGGWDTGELFF
clone size: NA; D gene: TRBD1; V gene: TRBV28; J gene: TRBJ1-4; CDR3 DNA: TGTGCCAGCAGTTTATGGGGGACAGGTTTCGAAAAACTGTTTTTT; CDR3 protein: CASSLWGTGFEKLFF
clone size: NA; D gene: NA; V gene: TRBV7-2; J gene: TRBJ2-4; CDR3 DNA: TGTGCCAGCAGTCGGCAGGGACACATTCAGTACTTC; CDR3 protein: CASSRQGHIQYF
clone size: NA; D gene: NA; V gene: TRBV19; J gene: TRBJ1-4; CDR3 DNA: TGTGCCAGTAGTCCCGGGTCCAAACTGTTTTTT; CDR3 protein: CASSPGSKLFF
clone size: NA; D gene: TRBD2; V gene: TRBV9; J gene: TRBJ2-1; CDR3 DNA: TGTGCCAGCAGCGTAAGCGGGGGGGCCTTCAATGAGCAGTTCTTC; CDR3 protein: CASSVSGGAFNEQFF
clone size: NA; D gene: NA; V gene: TRBV6-4; J gene: TRBJ2-5; CDR3 DNA: TGTGCCAGCAGTGACCGGGGGCGAGAGACCCAGTACTTC; CDR3 protein: CASSDRGRETQYF
clone size: NA; D gene: NA; V gene: TRBV7-2; J gene: TRBJ1-6; CDR3 DNA: TGTGCCAGCAGCTATAATACAGGGAATCCAAATTCACCCCTCCACTTT; CDR3 protein: CASSYNTGNPNSPLHF
clone size: few; D gene: NA; V gene: TRBV29-1; J gene: TRBJ1-2; CDR3 DNA: TGCAGCGTTGGGACGGTGCTTACCTATGGCTACACCTTC; CDR3 protein: CSVGTVLTYGYTF
clone size: NA; D gene: NA; V gene: TRBV11-2; J gene: TRBJ2-1; CDR3 DNA: TGTGCCAGCAGCGCGGGCGGGACCCCCTACAATGAGCAGTTCTTC; CDR3 protein: CASSAGGTPYNEQFF
clone size: NA; D gene: NA; V gene: TRBV2; J gene: TRBJ1-4; CDR3 DNA: TGTGCCAGCGGGAGGTCAACTAATGAAAAACTGTTTTTT; CDR3 protein: CASGRSTNEKLFF
clone size: once; D gene: TRBD2; V gene: TRBV4-3; J gene: TRBJ2-1; CDR3 DNA: TGCGCCAGCAGCCAAGTCGGGACTAGGACTCACAATGAGCAGTTCTTC; CDR3 protein: CASSQVGTRTHNEQFF
clone size: NA; D gene: NA; V gene: TRBV2; J gene: TRBJ1-4; CDR3 DNA: TGTGCCAGCAGACGCACAGGGCCCCCTAATGAAAAACTGTTTTTT; CDR3 protein: CASRRTGPPNEKLFF
clone size: NA; D gene: NA; V gene: TRBV10-2; J gene: TRBJ2-1; CDR3 DNA: TGCGCCAGCAGCGCTAGCGCCCACTACAATGAGCAGTTCTTC; CDR3 protein: CASSASAHYNEQFF
clone size: NA; D gene: NA; V gene: TRBV5-1; J gene: TRBJ1-6; CDR3 DNA: TGCGCCAGCAGCCCGGGGACCGCCTCTCATAATTCACCCCTCCACTTT; CDR3 protein: CASSPGTASHNSPLHF
clone size: NA; D gene: TRBD2; V gene: TRBV5-1; J gene: TRBJ2-7; CDR3 DNA: TGCGCCAGCAGCCCGGGACTAGCGGCTCGGGGGGAGCAGTACTTC; CDR3 protein: CASSPGLAARGEQYF
clone size: NA; D gene: NA; V gene: TRBV12-5; J gene: TRBJ1-6; CDR3 DNA: TGTGCTAGTGGTTCGGAAGGGGGTTTGGTCTCCGACCTTCTTGGGTCACCCCTCCACTTT; CDR3 protein: CASGSEGGLVSDLLGSPLHF
clone size: NA; D gene: NA; V gene: TRBV5-6; J gene: TRBJ2-7; CDR3 DNA: TGTGCCAGCAGCTTGTTGGGTCCGGGACCCCCCAGCTACGAGCAGTACTTC; CDR3 protein: CASSLLGPGPPSYEQYF
clone size: NA; D gene: NA; V gene: TRBV6-1; J gene: TRBJ1-4; CDR3 DNA: TGTGCCAGCAGTGATTCAGGGCCTAATGAAAAACTGTTTTTT; CDR3 protein: CASSDSGPNEKLFF
clone size: once; D gene: TRBD2; V gene: TRBV5-4; J gene: TRBJ2-2; CDR3 DNA: TGTGCCAGCAGCTTGGAAGCGGGAGTATCGACCGGGGAGCTGTTTTTT; CDR3 protein: CASSLEAGVSTGELFF
clone size: NA; D gene: TRBD1; V gene: TRBV5-1; J gene: TRBJ1-1; CDR3 DNA: TGCGCCAGCAGCTTCGCCAGGGGGGCGGTGAACACTGAAGCTTTCTTT; CDR3 protein: CASSFARGAVNTEAFF
clone size: NA; D gene: TRBD1; V gene: TRBV7-2; J gene: TRBJ2-5; CDR3 DNA: TGTGCCAGCAGCCGGGACAGGGGGCAGGAGACCCAGTACTTC; CDR3 protein: CASSRDRGQETQYF
clone size: NA; D gene: NA; V gene: TRBV2; J gene: TRBJ2-1; CDR3 DNA: TGTGCCAGCAGTGCTTTCCCCCACCGGGGGACAGAGAACAATGAGCAGTTCTTC; CDR3 protein: CASSAFPHRGTENNEQFF
clone size: NA; D gene: TRBD1; V gene: TRBV11-3; J gene: TRBJ1-1; CDR3 DNA: TGTGCCAGCAGCTCGGGACAGGGGTTGAGGAACACTGAAGCTTTCTTT; CDR3 protein: CASSSGQGLRNTEAFF
clone size: NA; D gene: TRBD2; V gene: TRBV7-2; J gene: TRBJ2-1; CDR3 DNA: TGTGCCAGCAGCTACTCGACTAGCGGGATCTACAATGAGCAGTTCTTC; CDR3 protein: CASSYSTSGIYNEQFF
clone size: NA; D gene: TRBD2; V gene: TRBV18; J gene: TRBJ2-4; CDR3 DNA: TGTGCCAGCTCACCACCGACTAGCGGGTTTAAAAACATTCAGTACTTC; CDR3 protein: CASSPPTSGFKNIQYF